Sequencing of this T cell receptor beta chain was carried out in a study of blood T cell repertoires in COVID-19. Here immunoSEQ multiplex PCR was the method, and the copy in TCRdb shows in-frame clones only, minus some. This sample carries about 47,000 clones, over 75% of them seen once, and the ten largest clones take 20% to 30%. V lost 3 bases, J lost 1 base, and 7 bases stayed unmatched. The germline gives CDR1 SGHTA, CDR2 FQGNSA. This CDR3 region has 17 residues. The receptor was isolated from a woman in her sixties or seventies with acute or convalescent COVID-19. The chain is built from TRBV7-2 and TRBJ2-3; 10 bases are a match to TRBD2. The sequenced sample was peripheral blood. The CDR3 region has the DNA TGTGCCAGCAGCTTCTCTAGCGGGGGAGGGGGCACAGATACGCAGTATTTT. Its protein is CASSFSSGGGGTDTQYF.